The clone carrying this TCR beta chain was picked up many times. This sample stems from a study of spatial heterogeneity in lung cancer. TCRdb analysed the 5' RACE reads with MiXCR anew, one entry per CDR3 protein. The sample has 23,000 or so distinct CDR3 sequences, more than 9.5% seen once. Time point described: blood at routine non-recurrence follow-up after resection. The study sequenced unsorted whole RNA from tumor, nontumor lung or frozen PBMC. Trimming took 0 bases from V and 7 from J, leaving 14 bases between them. The CDR3 runs 15 residues. In germline, CDR1 is SGHRS, CDR2 YFSETQ. This TCR came from a male donor with early-stage non-small cell lung cancer. The specimen was PBMCs, collected at follow-up. This chain uses TRBV5-1 with TRBJ2-1, with D perhaps matching TRBD1 (7 bases). CDR3 region: CASSLEGGGMNEQFF. In DNA, the CDR3 is TGCGCCAGCAGCTTGGAAGGAGGGGGCATGAATGAGCAGTTCTTC.